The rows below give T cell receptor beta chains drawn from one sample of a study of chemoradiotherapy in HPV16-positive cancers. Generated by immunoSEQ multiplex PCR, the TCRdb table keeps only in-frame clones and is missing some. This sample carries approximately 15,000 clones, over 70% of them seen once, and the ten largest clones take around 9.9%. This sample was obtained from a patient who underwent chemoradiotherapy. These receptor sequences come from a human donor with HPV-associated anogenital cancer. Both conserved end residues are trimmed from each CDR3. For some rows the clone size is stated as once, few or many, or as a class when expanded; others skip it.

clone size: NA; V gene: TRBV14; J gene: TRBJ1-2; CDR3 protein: ASGPGGDYGYT
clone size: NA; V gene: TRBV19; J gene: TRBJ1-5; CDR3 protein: ASSGQYNQPQH
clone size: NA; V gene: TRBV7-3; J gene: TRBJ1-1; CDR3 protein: ASSWGSYTEAF
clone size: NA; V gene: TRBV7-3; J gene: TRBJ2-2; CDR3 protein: ASSLTANTGELF
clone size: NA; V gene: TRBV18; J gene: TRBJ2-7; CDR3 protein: ASSEAVGVPHEQY
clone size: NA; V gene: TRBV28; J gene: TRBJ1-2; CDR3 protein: ASRPPVTGGYGYT
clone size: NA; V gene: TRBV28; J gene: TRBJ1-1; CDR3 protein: ASSWSRTEAF
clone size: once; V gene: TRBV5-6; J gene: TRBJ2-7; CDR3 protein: ASSFGFGTSWYEQY
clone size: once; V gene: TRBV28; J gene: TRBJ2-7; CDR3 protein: ASSLSPSSGYEQY
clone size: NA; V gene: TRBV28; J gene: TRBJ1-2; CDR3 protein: ASSLLVRSWDDGYGYT
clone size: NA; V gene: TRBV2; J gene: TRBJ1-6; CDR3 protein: ASRGTGSPLH
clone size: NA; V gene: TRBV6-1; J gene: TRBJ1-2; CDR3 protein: ASSDYQGFSPGYT
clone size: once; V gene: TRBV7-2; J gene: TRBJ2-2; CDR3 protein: ASSLLAEATGELF
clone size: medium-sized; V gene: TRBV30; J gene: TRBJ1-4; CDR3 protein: AWSVFAGAAGEKLF
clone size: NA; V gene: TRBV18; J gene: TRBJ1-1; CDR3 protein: ASARGTGANTEAF